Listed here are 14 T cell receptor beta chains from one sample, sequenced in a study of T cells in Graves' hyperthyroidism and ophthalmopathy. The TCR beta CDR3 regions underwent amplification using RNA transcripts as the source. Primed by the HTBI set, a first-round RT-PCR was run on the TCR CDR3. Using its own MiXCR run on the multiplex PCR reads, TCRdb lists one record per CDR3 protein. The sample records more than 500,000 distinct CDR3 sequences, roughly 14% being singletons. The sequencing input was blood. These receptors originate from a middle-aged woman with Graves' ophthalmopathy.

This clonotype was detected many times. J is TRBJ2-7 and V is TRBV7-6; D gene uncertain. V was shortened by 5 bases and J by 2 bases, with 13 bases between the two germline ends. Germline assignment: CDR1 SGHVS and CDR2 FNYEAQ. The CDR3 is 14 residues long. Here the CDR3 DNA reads TGTGCCAGCAGCCATACCGACGGACCCTACGAGCAGTACTTC. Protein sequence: CASSHTDGPYEQYF.

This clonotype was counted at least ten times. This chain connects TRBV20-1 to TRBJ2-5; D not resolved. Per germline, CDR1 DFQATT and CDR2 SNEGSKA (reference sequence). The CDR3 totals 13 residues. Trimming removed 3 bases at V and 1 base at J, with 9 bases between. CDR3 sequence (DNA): TGCAGTGCTAGCGGAGCACTCCAAGAGACCCAGTACTTC. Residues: CSASGALQETQYF.

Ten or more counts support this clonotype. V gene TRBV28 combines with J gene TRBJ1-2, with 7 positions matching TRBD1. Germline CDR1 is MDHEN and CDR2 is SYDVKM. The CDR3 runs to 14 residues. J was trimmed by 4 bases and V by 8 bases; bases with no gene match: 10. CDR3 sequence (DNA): TGTGCCAGCCAAAGGACAGGACTCAGCTATGGCTACACCTTC. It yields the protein CASQRTGLSYGYTF.

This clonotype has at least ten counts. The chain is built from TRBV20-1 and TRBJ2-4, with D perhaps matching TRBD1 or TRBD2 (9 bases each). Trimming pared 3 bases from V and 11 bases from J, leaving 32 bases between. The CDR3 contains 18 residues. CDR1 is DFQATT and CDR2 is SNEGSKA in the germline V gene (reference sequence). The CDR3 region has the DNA TGCAGTGCTAGGCGGGGGACAGGGTGGAGAGCGGGAGGTTCCCTTCAGTACTTC. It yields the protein CSARRGTGWRAGGSLQYF.

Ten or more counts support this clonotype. This chain's CDR3 is CARRGWETQYF. The DNA of the CDR3 is TGTGCCAGGCGGGGGTGGGAGACCCAGTACTTC. This chain links TRBV6-2 or TRBV6-3 with TRBJ2-5; 7 bases agree with TRBD2. The CDR3 totals 11 residues. Germline CDR1 is MNHEY and CDR2 is SVGEGT. Unmatched junction bases numbered 3, after V lost 9 bases and J lost 5 bases.

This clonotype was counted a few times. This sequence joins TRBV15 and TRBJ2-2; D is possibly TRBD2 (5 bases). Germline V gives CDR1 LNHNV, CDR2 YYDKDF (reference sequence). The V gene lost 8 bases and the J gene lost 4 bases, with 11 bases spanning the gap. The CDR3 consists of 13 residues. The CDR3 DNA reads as TGTGCCACCGGCGGGTCCGGCACCGGGGAGCTGTTTTTT. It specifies CATGGSGTGELFF.

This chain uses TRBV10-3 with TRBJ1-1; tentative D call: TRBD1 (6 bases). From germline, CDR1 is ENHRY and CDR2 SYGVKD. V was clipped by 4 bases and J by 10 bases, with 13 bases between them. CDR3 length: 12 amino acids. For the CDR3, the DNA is TGTGCCATCAGTGGGACAGCCGGGGGAGCTTTCTTT. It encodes CAISGTAGGAFF.

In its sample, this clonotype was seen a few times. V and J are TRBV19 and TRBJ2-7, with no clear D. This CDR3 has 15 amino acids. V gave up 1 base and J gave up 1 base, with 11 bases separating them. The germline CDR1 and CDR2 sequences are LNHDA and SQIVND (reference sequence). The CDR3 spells CASSIGPGQSYEQYF. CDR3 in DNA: TGTGCCAGTAGTATAGGTCCTGGTCAGTCCTACGAGCAGTACTTC.

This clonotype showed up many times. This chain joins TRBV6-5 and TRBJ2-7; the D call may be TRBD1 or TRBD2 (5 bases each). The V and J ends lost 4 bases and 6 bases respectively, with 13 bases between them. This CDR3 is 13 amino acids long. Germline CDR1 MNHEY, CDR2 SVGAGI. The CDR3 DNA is TGTGCCAGCAGTTCTGGGACCGAAACCGAGCAGTACTTC. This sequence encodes CASSSGTETEQYF.

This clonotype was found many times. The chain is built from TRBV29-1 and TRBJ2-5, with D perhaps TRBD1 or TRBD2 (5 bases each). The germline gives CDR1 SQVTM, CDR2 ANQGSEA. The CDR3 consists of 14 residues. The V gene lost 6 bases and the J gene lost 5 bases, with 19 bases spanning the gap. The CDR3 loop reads CSVLGHPREETQYF. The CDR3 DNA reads TGCAGCGTCCTAGGACATCCAAGGGAGGAGACCCAGTACTTC.

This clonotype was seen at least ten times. CDR3 sequence: CASSQDGLNIQYF. The CDR3, as DNA: TGTGCCAGCAGCCAAGATGGCCTGAACATTCAGTACTTC. The chain carries TRBV4-2 and TRBJ2-4; D is unclear. Trimming took 0 bases from V and 7 from J, leaving 7 bases between them. Germline CDR1 is LGHNA and CDR2 is YNFKEQ. The CDR3 extends over 13 amino acids.

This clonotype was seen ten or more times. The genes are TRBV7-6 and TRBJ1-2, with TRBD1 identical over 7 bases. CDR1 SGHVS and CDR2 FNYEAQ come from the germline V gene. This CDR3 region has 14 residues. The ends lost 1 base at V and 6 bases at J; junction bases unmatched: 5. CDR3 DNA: TGTGCCAGCAGCTTAGGGGAGGGGGCGGATGGCTACACCTTC. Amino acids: CASSLGEGADGYTF.

The CDR3 sequence: CATSRDGGSYEQYF. For the CDR3, the DNA is TGTGCCACCAGCAGAGATGGAGGGTCCTACGAGCAGTACTTC. This rearrangement joins TRBV15 to TRBJ2-7, with a possible D match to TRBD2 (6 bases). The CDR3 is made up of 14 amino acids. Germline lookup yields CDR1 LNHNV and CDR2 YYDKDF (reference sequence). V lost 0 bases and J 1 base, leaving 7 bases between the germline ends.

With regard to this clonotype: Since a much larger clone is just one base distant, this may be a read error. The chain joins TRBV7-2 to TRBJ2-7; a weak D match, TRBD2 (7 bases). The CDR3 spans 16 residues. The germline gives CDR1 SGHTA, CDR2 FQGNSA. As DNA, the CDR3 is TGTGCCAGCAGCTTAGCGGGGGGCGGGAGTAGCTACGAGCAGTGCTTC. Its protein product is CASSLAGGGSSYEQCF.